This record looks at one T cell receptor (beta chain) sequence and its context. As yet, its antigen is unknown. Via MiXCR, TCRdb re-called the RT-PCR reads, giving one row per CDR3 protein. Found here are approximately 290,000 distinct CDR3 sequences, approximately 23% of them singletons; the top ten hold about a tenth. The data were taken from a study of response to subunit inactivated influenza vaccine. Study-level results: That few new T cells are recruited by each seasonal influenza vaccination was the authors' suggestion.

The V and J ends lost 7 bases and 3 bases, in that order; junction bases with no gene match: 15. The V gene's germline CDR1 is SGHAT and CDR2 FQDESV (reference sequence). There are 16 residues in the CDR3. This specimen consisted of PBMCs from blood, obtained about 19 months after vaccination. This sequence originates from a man aged 45-69 years who received an inactivated influenza vaccine. V and J are TRBV11-1 and TRBJ2-7; TRBD1 matches 7 bases. The CDR3 DNA follows: TGTGCCAGCACCCCTTGGCCCCGACAGGGTTTCTACGAGCAGTACTTC. It encodes CASTPWPRQGFYEQYF.